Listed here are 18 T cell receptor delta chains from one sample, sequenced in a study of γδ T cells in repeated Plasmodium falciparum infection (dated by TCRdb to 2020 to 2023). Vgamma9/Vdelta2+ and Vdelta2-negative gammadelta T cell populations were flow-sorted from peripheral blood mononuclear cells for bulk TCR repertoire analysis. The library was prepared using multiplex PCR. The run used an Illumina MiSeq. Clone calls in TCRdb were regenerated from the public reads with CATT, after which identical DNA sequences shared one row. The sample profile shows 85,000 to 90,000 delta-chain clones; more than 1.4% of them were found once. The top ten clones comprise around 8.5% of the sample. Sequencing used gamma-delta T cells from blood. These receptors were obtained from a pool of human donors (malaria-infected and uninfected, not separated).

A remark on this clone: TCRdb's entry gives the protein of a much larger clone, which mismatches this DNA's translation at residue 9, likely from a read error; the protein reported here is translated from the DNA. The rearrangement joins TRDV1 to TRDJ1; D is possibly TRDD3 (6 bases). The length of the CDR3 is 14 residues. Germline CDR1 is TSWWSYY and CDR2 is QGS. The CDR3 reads CALGDLTSGDKLIF. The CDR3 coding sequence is TGTGCCCTTGGGGATTTAACCAGTGGCGATAAACTCATCTTT.

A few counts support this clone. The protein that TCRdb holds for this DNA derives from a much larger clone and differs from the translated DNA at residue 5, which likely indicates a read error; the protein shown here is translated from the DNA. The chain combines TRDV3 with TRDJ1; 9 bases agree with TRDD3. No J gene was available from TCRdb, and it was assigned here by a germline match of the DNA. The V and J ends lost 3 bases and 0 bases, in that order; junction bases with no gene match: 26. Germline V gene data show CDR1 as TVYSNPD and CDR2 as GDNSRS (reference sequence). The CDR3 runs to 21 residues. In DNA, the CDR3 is TGTGCCTTCCCTGTTACCCTACTGGGGGACCCAAATCACTCGTACACCGATAAACTCATCTTT. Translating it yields CAFPVTLLGDPNHSYTDKLIF.

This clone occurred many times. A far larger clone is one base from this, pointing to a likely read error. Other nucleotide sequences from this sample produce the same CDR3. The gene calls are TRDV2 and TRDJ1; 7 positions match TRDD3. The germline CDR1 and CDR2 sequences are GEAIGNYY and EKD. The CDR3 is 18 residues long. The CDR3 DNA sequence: TGTGCCTGTGACATAATACGTACTGGGGTCCCGTACACCGATAAGCTCATCTTT. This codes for CACDIIRTGVPYTDKLIF.

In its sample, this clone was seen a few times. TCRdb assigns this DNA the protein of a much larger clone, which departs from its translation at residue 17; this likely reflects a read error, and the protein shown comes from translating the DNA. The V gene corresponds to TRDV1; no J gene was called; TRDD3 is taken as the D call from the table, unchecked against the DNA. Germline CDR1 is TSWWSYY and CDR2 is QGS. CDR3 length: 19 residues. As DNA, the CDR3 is TGTGCTCTTGGGGAACCGAGTCCAAATAGGAGGGGCCGCCGGGCTAAACCCATCTTT. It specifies CALGEPSPNRRGRRAKPIF.

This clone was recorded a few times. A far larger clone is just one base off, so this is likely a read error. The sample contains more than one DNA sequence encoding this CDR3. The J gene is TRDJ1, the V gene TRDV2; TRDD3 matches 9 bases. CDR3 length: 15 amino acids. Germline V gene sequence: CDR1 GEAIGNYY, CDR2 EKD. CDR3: CACEPLGDYTDKLIF. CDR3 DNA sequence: TGTGCCTGTGAGCCTCTGGGGGATTACACCGATAAGCTCATCTTT.

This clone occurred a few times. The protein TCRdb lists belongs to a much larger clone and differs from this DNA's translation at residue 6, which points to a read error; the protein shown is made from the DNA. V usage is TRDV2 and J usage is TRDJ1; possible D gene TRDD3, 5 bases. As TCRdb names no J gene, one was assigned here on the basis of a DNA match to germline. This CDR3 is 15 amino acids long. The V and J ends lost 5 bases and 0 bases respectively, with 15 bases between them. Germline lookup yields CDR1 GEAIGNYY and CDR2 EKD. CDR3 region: CACVAPRGYTDKLIF. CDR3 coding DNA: TGTGCCTGTGTCGCCCCTCGGGGGTACACCGATAAACTCATCTTT.

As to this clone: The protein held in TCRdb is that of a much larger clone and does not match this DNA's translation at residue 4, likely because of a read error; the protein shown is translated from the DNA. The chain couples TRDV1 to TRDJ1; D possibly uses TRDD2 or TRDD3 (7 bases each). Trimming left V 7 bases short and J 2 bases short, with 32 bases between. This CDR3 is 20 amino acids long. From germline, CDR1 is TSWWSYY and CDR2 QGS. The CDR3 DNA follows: TGTGCTCTTGTGGGGTCCTTTTTCCTACTCATGGGGATAGTAACCGATAAACTCATCTTT. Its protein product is CALVGSFFLLMGIVTDKLIF.

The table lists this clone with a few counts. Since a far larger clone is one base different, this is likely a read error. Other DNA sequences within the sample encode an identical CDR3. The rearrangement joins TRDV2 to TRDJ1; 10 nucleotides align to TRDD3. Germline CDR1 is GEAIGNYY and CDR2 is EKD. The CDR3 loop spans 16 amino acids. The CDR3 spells CACDKLGDARTDKLIF. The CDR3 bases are TGTGCCTGTGACAAACTGGGGGATGCTCGAACCGATAAGCTCATCTTT.

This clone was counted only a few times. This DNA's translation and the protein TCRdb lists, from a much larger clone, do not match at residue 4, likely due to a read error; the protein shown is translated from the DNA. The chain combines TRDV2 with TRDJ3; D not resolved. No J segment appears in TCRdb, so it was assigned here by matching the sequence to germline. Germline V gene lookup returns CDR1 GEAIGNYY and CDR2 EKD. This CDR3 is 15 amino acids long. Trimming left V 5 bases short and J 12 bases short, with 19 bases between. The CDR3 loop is CACGSITGNLRQMFF. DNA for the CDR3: TGTGCCTGTGGCTCGATAACGGGCAACCTCCGACAGATGTTTTTC.

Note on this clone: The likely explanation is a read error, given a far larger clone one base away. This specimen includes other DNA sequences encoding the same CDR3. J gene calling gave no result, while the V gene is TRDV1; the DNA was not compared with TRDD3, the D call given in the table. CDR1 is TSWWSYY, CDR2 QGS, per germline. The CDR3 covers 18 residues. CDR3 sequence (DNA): TGTGCTCTTGGGGAACTCTCCACGTGGGCCCCCTGGGGGATGAGGGTCATCTTT. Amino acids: CALGELSTWAPWGMRVIF.

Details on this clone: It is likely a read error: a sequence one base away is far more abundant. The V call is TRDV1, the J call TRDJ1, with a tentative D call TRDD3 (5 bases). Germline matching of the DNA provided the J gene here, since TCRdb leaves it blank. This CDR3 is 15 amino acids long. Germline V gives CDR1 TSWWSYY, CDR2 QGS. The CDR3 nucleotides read TGCGCTCTTGGGGAAGAGTGGACCAACTCTGATAAACTCATCTTT. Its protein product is CALGEEWTNSDKLIF.

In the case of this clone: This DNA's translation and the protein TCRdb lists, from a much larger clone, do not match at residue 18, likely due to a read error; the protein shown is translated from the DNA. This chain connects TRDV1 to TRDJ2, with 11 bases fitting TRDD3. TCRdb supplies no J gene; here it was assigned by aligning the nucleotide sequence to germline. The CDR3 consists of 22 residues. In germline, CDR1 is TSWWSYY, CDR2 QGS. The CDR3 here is CALGSNRPSPYWGIILTTQLFF. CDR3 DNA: TGTGCTCTTGGGAGCAACCGGCCTTCCCCTTACTGGGGGATAATTTTGACAACACAACTCTTCTTT.

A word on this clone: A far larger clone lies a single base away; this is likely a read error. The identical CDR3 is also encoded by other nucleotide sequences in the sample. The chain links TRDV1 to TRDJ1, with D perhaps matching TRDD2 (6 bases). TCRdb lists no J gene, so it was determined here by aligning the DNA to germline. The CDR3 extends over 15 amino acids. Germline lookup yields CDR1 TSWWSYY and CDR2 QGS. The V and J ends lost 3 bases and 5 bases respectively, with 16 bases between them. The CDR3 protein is CALGDFLGMSDKLIF. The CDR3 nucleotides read TGTGCTCTTGGGGACTTCCTTGGGATGTCTGATAAACTCATCTTT.

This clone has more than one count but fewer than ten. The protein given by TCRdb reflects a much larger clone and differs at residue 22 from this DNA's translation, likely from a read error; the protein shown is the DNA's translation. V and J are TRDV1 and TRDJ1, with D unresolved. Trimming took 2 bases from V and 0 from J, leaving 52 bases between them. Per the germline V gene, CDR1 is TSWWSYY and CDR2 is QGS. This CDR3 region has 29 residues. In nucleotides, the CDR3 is TGTGCTCTTGGGGAAGGTAGGAACAGATTCGTGTCCCGGATGGTTGAACCCCCTTACCTTGGCTCTTACACCGATAAACTCATCTTT. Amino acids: CALGEGRNRFVSRMVEPPYLGSYTDKLIF.

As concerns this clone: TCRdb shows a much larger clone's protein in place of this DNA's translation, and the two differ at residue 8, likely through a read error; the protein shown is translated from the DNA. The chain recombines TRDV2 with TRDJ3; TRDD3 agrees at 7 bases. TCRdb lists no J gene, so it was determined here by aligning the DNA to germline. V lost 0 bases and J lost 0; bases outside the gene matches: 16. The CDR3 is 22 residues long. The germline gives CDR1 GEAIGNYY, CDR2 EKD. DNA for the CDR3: TGTGCCTGTGACACCGCGATGGAGGATACGCAATTAAGCTCCTGGGACACCCGACAGATGTTTTTC. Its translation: CACDTAMEDTQLSSWDTRQMFF.

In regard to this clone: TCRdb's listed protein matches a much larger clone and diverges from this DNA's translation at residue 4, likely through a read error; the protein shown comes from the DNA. Written as DNA, the CDR3 is TGTGCCTGTGTCCCTGTACTGGGGGATACGCGCGTACAATCTTACACCGATAAACTCATCTTT. Its translation: CACVPVLGDTRVQSYTDKLIF. The chain uses TRDV2 and TRDJ1; 13 nucleotides align to TRDD3. Since TCRdb gives no J gene, matching the DNA to germline was used here to assign it. CDR3 length equals 21 residues. CDR1 is GEAIGNYY and CDR2 is EKD in the germline V gene. V lost 5 bases to trimming and J lost 0 bases; unmatched junction nucleotides: 20.

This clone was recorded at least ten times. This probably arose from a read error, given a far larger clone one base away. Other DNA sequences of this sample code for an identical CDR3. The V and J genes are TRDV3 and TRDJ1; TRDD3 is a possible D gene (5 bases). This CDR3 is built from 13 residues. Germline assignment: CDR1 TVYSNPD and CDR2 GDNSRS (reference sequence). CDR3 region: CAFLAPGTDKLIF. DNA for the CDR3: TGTGCCTTCCTAGCCCCTGGGACCGATAAGCTCATCTTT. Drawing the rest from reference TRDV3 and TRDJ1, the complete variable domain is CDKVTQSSPDQTVASGSEVVLLCTYDTVYSNPDLFWYRIRPDYSFQFVFYGDNSRSEGADFTQGRFSVKHILTQKAFHLVISPVRTEDSATYYCAFLAPGTDKLIFGKGTRVTVEP.

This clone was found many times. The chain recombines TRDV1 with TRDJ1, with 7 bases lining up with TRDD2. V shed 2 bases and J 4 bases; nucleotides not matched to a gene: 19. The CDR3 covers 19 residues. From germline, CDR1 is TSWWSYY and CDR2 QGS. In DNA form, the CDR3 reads TGTGCTCTTGGGGAAGGCTATTCCTACCTTTACCCGCAACGCGATAAACTCATCTTT. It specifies CALGEGYSYLYPQRDKLIF.